Listed here are 32 T cell receptor beta chains from one sample, sequenced in a study of CD8+ T cells in alopecia areata. Treatment given: oral pan-JAK inhibitor, 5-10 mg twice daily. The sequencing template was cDNA reverse transcribed from extracted RNA. Clones were sequenced by immunoSEQ multiplex PCR, and TCRdb holds only the in-frame ones, with some missing. The profile shows 200,000 to 250,000 clones, about 64% of them singletons. Source: CD4+ T cells sorted from blood, taken at week 4, from a patient treated with tofacitinib. The receptors were sampled from a human donor with alopecia areata.

This clone turned up a few times. The rearrangement links TRBV15 to TRBJ2-7; tentative D call: TRBD1 (5 bases). Germline-derived CDR1 and CDR2 are LNHNV and YYDKDF (reference sequence). The CDR3 is made up of 13 amino acids. The V and J ends lost 4 bases and 9 bases respectively, with 16 bases between them. CDR3 residues: CATSTFPGQGQYF. The CDR3 bases are TGTGCCACCAGCACCTTCCCAGGGCAGGGGCAGTACTTC.

A few counts support this clone. The chain combines TRBV11-2 with TRBJ2-7; D is undetermined. The germline gives CDR1 SGHAT, CDR2 FQNNGV. V was cut by 2 bases and J by 6 bases, with 8 bases left in between. The CDR3 loop spans 12 amino acids. The CDR3 reads CASSLTGLEQYF. The CDR3 nucleotides are TGTGCCAGCAGCTTAACCGGCCTCGAGCAGTACTTC.

V gene TRBV2 combines with J gene TRBJ1-5; D possibly corresponds to TRBD1 (5 bases). Germline loops: CDR1 SNHLY, CDR2 FYNNEI. Trimming stripped 3 bases from V and 6 bases from J, with 9 bases between. The CDR3 extends over 13 amino acids. The CDR3 here is CASSDRGGQPQHF. CDR3 in DNA: TGTGCCAGCAGTGACCGGGGGGGTCAGCCCCAGCATTTT.

The chain uses TRBV7-9 and TRBJ1-1, with 8 bases identical to TRBD1. V shed 6 bases and J 2 bases; nucleotides not matched to a gene: 5. The CDR3 runs to 14 residues. Germline loops: CDR1 SEHNR, CDR2 FQNEAQ (reference sequence). CDR3 loop: CASRTGVGNTEAFF. CDR3 nucleotide sequence: TGTGCCAGCAGGACAGGGGTCGGAAACACTGAAGCTTTCTTT.

This clone was observed a handful of times. V usage is TRBV30 and J usage is TRBJ1-1; the D is unclear. This CDR3 spans 13 amino acids. Germline assignment: CDR1 GTSNPN and CDR2 SVGIG (reference sequence). V was trimmed by 3 bases and J by 5 bases, leaving 13 bases between them. The CDR3 bases are TGTGCCTGGAGCGGGCAGGACGGGACTGAAGCTTTCTTT. Translation gives CAWSGQDGTEAFF.

This clone was found a few times. This rearrangement joins TRBV7-2 to TRBJ2-7; TRBD1 matches 7 bases. With 3 bases clipped from V and 9 bases from J, the junction kept 5 bases outside the gene matches. Germline loops: CDR1 SGHTA, CDR2 FQGNSA. The CDR3 covers 12 residues. The CDR3 DNA reads TGTGCCAGCAGCTTTTCCCGGGACAGGCAGTACTTC. This codes for CASSFSRDRQYF.

V usage is TRBV15 and J usage is TRBJ2-3; the match to TRBD2 covers 10 bases. The CDR3 consists of 14 residues. V gave up 5 bases and J gave up 3 bases; unmatched junction bases: 2. Germline CDR1 and CDR2: LNHNV and YYDKDF (reference sequence). CDR3 amino acids: CATSGGLATDTQYF. The CDR3 region has the DNA TGTGCCACCAGCGGGGGACTAGCGACAGATACGCAGTATTTT.

The CDR3 loop is CASSTGQSYGYTF. For the CDR3, the DNA is TGTGCCAGCAGCACTGGACAGTCCTATGGCTACACCTTC. V is TRBV7-2 and J is TRBJ1-2; a weak D match, TRBD1 (6 bases). Trimming took off 5 bases at V and 4 bases at J, with 11 bases between the two ends. CDR3 length equals 13 residues. The germline CDR1 and CDR2 sequences are SGHTA and FQGNSA.

This clone was counted a single time. The chain uses TRBV4-3 and TRBJ1-4; D is unresolved. V shed 1 base and J shed 0 bases, with 9 bases lying between them. Germline CDR1 reads LGHNA; CDR2 reads YSLEER. CDR3 length: 16 residues. The CDR3 is CASSQAGSATNEKLFF. CDR3 DNA: TGCGCCAGCAGCCAAGCAGGTTCTGCAACTAATGAAAAACTGTTTTTT.

A few counts support this clone. This rearrangement joins TRBV9 to TRBJ2-3; D may be TRBD1 or TRBD2 (5 bases each). This CDR3 is 15 amino acids long. Germline CDR1 is SGDLS and CDR2 is YYNGEE. The V end was cut by 3 bases, the J end by 3 bases, with 14 bases between. This CDR3 is CASSARGDGTDTQYF. The CDR3 region has the DNA TGTGCCAGCAGCGCCAGAGGGGACGGGACAGATACGCAGTATTTT.

The rearrangement joins TRBV10-2 to TRBJ2-7; 8 bases are a match to TRBD2. The CDR3 spans 17 residues. Per the germline V gene, CDR1 is WSHSY and CDR2 is SAAADI. Trimming removed 3 bases from V and 3 bases from J; junction bases left unmatched: 13. The CDR3 DNA reads as TGCGCCAGCAGTGACCCTCTAAAAGCGGGGGTCTACTACGAGCAGTACTTC. It encodes CASSDPLKAGVYYEQYF.

The V gene is TRBV5-4, the J gene TRBJ1-2, with 8 bases that match TRBD1. V gave up 4 bases and J gave up 8 bases; unmatched junction bases: 7. The CDR3 consists of 13 residues. Germline V lookup: CDR1 SGHNT, CDR2 YYREEE (reference sequence). The CDR3 coding sequence is TGTGCCAGCAGCCAGGGACAGGCCTTCGGCTACACCTTC. It yields the protein CASSQGQAFGYTF.

J is TRBJ2-1 and V is TRBV5-1; D gene ambiguous. V was pared by 0 bases and J by 8 bases, with 12 bases between. CDR3 length: 14 amino acids. Looked up from germline, CDR1 is SGHRS and CDR2 is YFSETQ. The CDR3 protein is CASSLAPPGDEQFF. The CDR3 bases are TGCGCCAGCAGCTTGGCACCCCCTGGTGATGAGCAGTTCTTC. The full variable domain, its missing parts supplied by reference TRBV5-1 and TRBJ2-1, is KAGVTQTPRYLIKTRGQQVTLSCSPISGHRSVSWYQQTPGQGLQFLFEYFSETQRNKGNFPGRFSGRQFSNSRSEMNVSTLELGDSALYLCASSLAPPGDEQFFGPGTRLTVL.

Only a few counts were recorded for this clone. Distinct nucleotide sequences in the sample also encode this CDR3. The CDR3 loop is CSVARGPGTGELFF. The CDR3 nucleotides are TGCAGCGTCGCGCGGGGGCCGGGCACCGGGGAGCTGTTTTTT. The rearrangement joins TRBV29-1 to TRBJ2-2, with a weak D call TRBD2 (7 bases). Germline V CDR1 and CDR2: SQVTM, ANQGSEA. V lost 6 bases to trimming and J lost 4 bases, with 15 bases between them. This CDR3 contains 14 residues.

This clone was picked up a small number of times. The chain links TRBV29-1 to TRBJ2-7; TRBD1 matches 10 bases. The junction had 10 bases not matched to a gene; V was cut back by 8 bases and J by 6 bases. This CDR3 has 13 amino acids. Germline values: CDR1 SQVTM, CDR2 ANQGSEA. The CDR3: CSFGGTGAREQYF. The CDR3 DNA sequence: TGCAGCTTTGGGGGGACAGGGGCACGCGAGCAGTACTTC.

The table lists this clone with a few counts. J is TRBJ1-1 and V is TRBV5-1, with 12 bases lining up with TRBD1. The junction had 9 bases not matched to a gene; V was cut back by 3 bases and J by 0 bases. This CDR3 spans 18 amino acids. CDR1 SGHRS and CDR2 YFSETQ come from the germline V gene. The CDR3 spells CASSSGTGGPNLNTEAFF. The CDR3 DNA reads TGCGCCAGCAGCTCAGGGACAGGGGGCCCTAACCTGAACACTGAAGCTTTCTTT.

The gene calls are TRBV29-1 and TRBJ2-5, with 11 nucleotides matching TRBD2. The V and J ends lost 5 bases and 4 bases, in that order; junction bases with no gene match: 6. The germline CDR1 and CDR2 sequences are SQVTM and ANQGSEA. The CDR3 consists of 14 residues. CDR3 nucleotides: TGCAGCGTTATGCCACTAGCGGGGGTAGAGACCCAGTACTTC. This encodes CSVMPLAGVETQYF.

This sequence joins TRBV5-6 and TRBJ2-1, with 10 nucleotides matching TRBD2. Trimming cost V 5 bases and J 6 bases; bases outside gene matches: 5. There are 14 residues in the CDR3. The V gene's germline CDR1 is SGHDT and CDR2 YYEEEE. The CDR3 bases are TGTGCCAGCAGTTCTAGCGGGGGCCTCAATGAGCAGTTCTTC. This gives the protein CASSSSGGLNEQFF.

J is TRBJ1-2 and V is TRBV18, with D perhaps TRBD1 (6 bases). Germline V gene sequence: CDR1 KGHSH, CDR2 LQKENI. The CDR3 contains 12 residues. Deletions cut 8 bases from V and 6 bases from J, with 13 bases between. CDR3 coding DNA: TGTGCCAGCGACACGGGGGGCGATGGCTACACCTTC. It translates to CASDTGGDGYTF.

This chain connects TRBV25-1 to TRBJ1-3, with D unresolved. V lost 4 bases, J lost 0 bases, and 16 bases lay in between. CDR1 MGHDK and CDR2 SYGVNS come from the germline V gene. This CDR3 comprises 17 residues. CDR3 region: CASSAFQGRSSGNTIYF. The CDR3 coding sequence is TGTGCCAGCAGTGCCTTTCAAGGGAGGAGCTCTGGAAACACCATATATTTT.

This clone was counted only a few times. V is TRBV5-6 and J is TRBJ2-7; a possible D gene is TRBD1 (6 bases). The CDR3 has 14 residues. V gave up 2 bases and J gave up 2 bases, with 11 bases separating them. The germline gives CDR1 SGHDT, CDR2 YYEEEE. As DNA, the CDR3 is TGTGCCAGCAGCTTATCAGGGGCTGCCTACGAGCAGTACTTC. Protein: CASSLSGAAYEQYF.

Of note for this clone: The sample holds other DNA sequences that translate to the same CDR3. This rearrangement joins TRBV5-1 to TRBJ2-5; 7 bases are a match to TRBD1. CDR1 is SGHRS, CDR2 YFSETQ, per germline. V shed 0 bases, J shed 2 bases, and the junction held 1 base outside the gene matches. The CDR3 is made up of 14 amino acids. The CDR3 DNA is TGCGCCAGCAGCTTGGGACAGGGTCAAGAGACCCAGTACTTC. Protein: CASSLGQGQETQYF.

Notes on this clone: The sample carries other DNA sequences with the same CDR3. This rearrangement joins TRBV30 to TRBJ1-4; TRBD1 matches at 8 bases. CDR1 is GTSNPN, CDR2 SVGIG, per germline (reference sequence). The CDR3 has 14 amino acids. V lost 0 bases and J lost 7; bases outside the gene matches: 4. The CDR3 loop is CAWSVQGAGEKLFF. Written as DNA, the CDR3 is TGTGCCTGGAGTGTTCAGGGGGCTGGTGAAAAACTGTTTTTT. Together with reference TRBV30 and TRBJ1-4, the CDR3 gives the full variable domain: SQTIHQWPATLVQPVGSPLSLECTVEGTSNPNLYWYRQAAGRGLQLLFYSVGIGQISSEVPQNLSASRPQDRQFILSSKKLLLSDSGFYLCAWSVQGAGEKLFFGSGTQLSVL.

The CDR3 spells CASSLTGDGEKLFF. The CDR3 nucleotides are TGTGCCAGCAGTTTGACAGGGGATGGTGAAAAACTGTTTTTT. The gene calls are TRBV27 and TRBJ1-4; 8 positions match TRBD1. The CDR3 totals 14 residues. V lost 3 bases and J lost 7; bases outside the gene matches: 4. Germline V gene lookup returns CDR1 MNHEY and CDR2 SMNVEV (reference sequence).

The genes are TRBV4-2 and TRBJ1-6; 8 bases agree with TRBD1. The CDR3 runs 14 residues. V dropped 4 bases and J dropped 6; count of bases not matched to a gene: 2. The germline V gene encodes CDR1 LGHNA and CDR2 YNFKEQ. In nucleotides, the CDR3 is TGTGCCAGCAGCCCAGGACAGGGTAATTCACCCCTCCACTTT. Translation: CASSPGQGNSPLHF.

The chain links TRBV9 to TRBJ2-7; TRBD1 agrees at 7 bases. This CDR3 is 14 amino acids long. Losses at the gene ends were 3 bases for V and 2 bases for J; bases not matched to a gene: 5. The germline CDR1 and CDR2 sequences are SGDLS and YYNGEE. Written as DNA, the CDR3 is TGTGCCAGCAGCGAGGGGGCCATTGCCTACGAGCAGTACTTC. It is translated as CASSEGAIAYEQYF.

This rearrangement joins TRBV6-5 to TRBJ2-3; D is undetermined. V shed 0 bases and J shed 3 bases, with 13 bases lying between them. The CDR3 contains 16 residues. Germline lookup yields CDR1 MNHEY and CDR2 SVGAGI. CDR3 sequence reads: CASSYSLGIGTDTQYF. The CDR3 DNA sequence: TGTGCCAGCAGTTACTCATTGGGGATAGGGACAGATACGCAGTATTTT.

The chain carries TRBV7-2 and TRBJ2-5; D perhaps matches TRBD1 (6 bases). Trimming took 3 bases from V and 3 from J, leaving 11 bases between them. The CDR3 is 14 amino acids. The V gene's germline CDR1 is SGHTA and CDR2 FQGNSA. The CDR3 bases are TGTGCCAGCAGCTTGTTACAGGGTAAAGAGACCCAGTACTTC. This translates into CASSLLQGKETQYF. Supplemented by reference TRBV7-2 and TRBJ2-5, the full variable domain reads GAGVSQSPSNKVTEKGKDVELRCDPISGHTALYWYRQSLGQGLEFLIYFQGNSAPDKSGLPSDRFSAERTGGSVSTLTIQRTQQEDSAVYLCASSLLQGKETQYFGPGTRLLVL.

This clone came up a few times. V usage is TRBV11-2 and J usage is TRBJ2-7; TRBD1 matches at 7 bases. V trimming: 4 bases; J trimming: 5 bases; junction bases outside the gene matches: 11. The length of the CDR3 is 15 residues. Germline V CDR1 and CDR2: SGHAT, FQNNGV. The DNA of the CDR3 is TGTGCCAGCAGCTCAAATAGGGACAGCCCCCACGAGCAGTACTTC. It specifies CASSSNRDSPHEQYF.

This clone was picked up a small number of times. The chain combines TRBV30 with TRBJ1-5; the match to TRBD1 covers 7 bases. J lost 2 bases, V lost 1 base, and 2 bases had no gene match. The germline V gene has CDR1 GTSNPN and CDR2 SVGIG (reference sequence). The CDR3 is made up of 14 amino acids. In DNA, the CDR3 is TGTGCCTGGAGTGACAGGGGCGGCAATCAGCCCCAGCATTTT. Translation gives CAWSDRGGNQPQHF.

The rearrangement links TRBV7-9 to TRBJ1-2, with D perhaps matching TRBD1 (6 bases). The germline V gene encodes CDR1 SEHNR and CDR2 FQNEAQ (reference sequence). V was trimmed by 4 bases and J by 4 bases, leaving 13 bases between them. The CDR3 length is 14 residues. CDR3 region: CASSSQGNSYGYTF. The CDR3 bases are TGTGCCAGCAGCTCCCAGGGGAACTCCTATGGCTACACCTTC.

This chain's CDR3 is CSVGVSSIEAFF. The CDR3 DNA sequence: TGCAGCGTTGGGGTTAGCAGTATTGAAGCTTTCTTT. This rearrangement joins TRBV29-1 to TRBJ1-1, with D uncertain. Germline V gene lookup returns CDR1 SQVTM and CDR2 ANQGSEA. This CDR3 region has 12 residues. The ends were cut back, 4 bases at V and 7 bases at J, with 13 bases in the middle. The full variable domain, completed using reference TRBV29-1 and TRBJ1-1, is SAVISQKPSRDICQRGTSLTIQCQVDSQVTMMFWYRQQPGQSLTLIATANQGSEATYESGFVIDKFPISRPNLTFSTLTVSNMSPEDSSIYLCSVGVSSIEAFFGQGTRLTVV.